The 26 T cell receptor beta chains listed next were all sequenced from one sample in a study of molecular identifiers for immune sequencing clone quantification. TCRdb analysed the PCR reads with MiXCR anew, one entry per CDR3 protein. Here the sample spans under 600,000 distinct CDR3 sequences, 25% being singletons. Sequenced material: naive CD8+ T cells from blood, with Jurkat cell RNA spiked in. The subset is: FACS-sorted CD8+CD4-CCR7+CD45RA+ naive T cells. The origin of the receptors is a human donor in good health. Some libraries in this study had Jurkat cell RNA spiked in.

This clonotype has only a few counts. The genes are TRBV27 and TRBJ2-1, with 8 bases identical to TRBD1. CDR1 is MNHEY and CDR2 is SMNVEV in the germline V gene (reference sequence). The CDR3 totals 15 residues. V shed 4 bases and J 5 bases; nucleotides not matched to a gene: 7. CDR3: CASSYQGALNNEQFF. CDR3 nucleotides: TGTGCCAGCAGTTATCAGGGGGCGTTGAACAATGAGCAGTTCTTC.

This clonotype was recorded many times. This rearrangement joins TRBV6-4 to TRBJ2-3; TRBD2 aligns across 9 bases. The CDR3 is 16 amino acids. Germline V gives CDR1 MRHNA, CDR2 SNTAGT. The V gene end was trimmed by 3 bases and the J gene end by 3 bases; junction bases not matched to a gene: 7. The CDR3 region is CASSELAGVLTDTQYF. In nucleotides, the CDR3 is TGTGCCAGCAGTGAATTAGCGGGAGTGCTTACAGATACGCAGTATTTT.

A note on this clonotype: A clone one base away is much larger, so this may be a read error. The V gene is TRBV14, the J gene TRBJ2-5; D is unclear. Trimming stripped 1 base from V and 5 bases from J, with 8 bases between. The CDR3 is 13 amino acids. The germline CDR1 and CDR2 sequences are SGHDN and FVKESK. CDR3 sequence: CASSQGYSETQYF. The CDR3 region has the DNA TGTGCCAGCAGCCAAGGGTACAGCGAGACCCAGTACTTC.

The table lists this clonotype with a few counts. The chain carries TRBV4-1 and TRBJ2-3; 7 bases fit TRBD1. The CDR3 extends over 17 amino acids. Per the germline V gene, CDR1 is MGHRA and CDR2 is YSYEKL. V shed 3 bases, J shed 0 bases, and the junction held 9 bases outside the gene matches. CDR3 sequence: CASSHIPGTESTDTQYF. The CDR3 nucleotides read TGCGCCAGCAGCCACATCCCCGGGACAGAAAGCACAGATACGCAGTATTTT.

Notes on this clonotype: Possible read error: a much larger clone is one base away. This is likely a read error, given that the CDR3 carries no conserved phenylalanine or tryptophan at its end. The gene calls are TRBV7-8 and TRBJ2-1; D unresolved. Germline values: CDR1 SGHVS, CDR2 FQNEAQ. V lost 5 bases, J lost 7 bases, and 9 bases lay in between. The CDR3 runs 12 residues. The CDR3 spells CASSLSRNEQFL. The CDR3 region has the DNA TGTGCCAGCAGCCTTTCGCGGAATGAGCAGTTCTTA.

This clonotype was seen repeatedly, ten times or more. The rearrangement links TRBV20-1 to TRBJ2-7; D perhaps matches TRBD2 (6 bases). There are 14 residues in the CDR3. The germline V and J ends were trimmed by 2 bases and 3 bases, with 14 bases remaining between them. CDR1 and CDR2 from the germline V gene are DFQATT and SNEGSKA (reference sequence). Here the CDR3 DNA reads TGCAGTGCTAGACCCCTGGGGGGAAGCTACGAGCAGTACTTC. Its translation: CSARPLGGSYEQYF.

This clonotype has ten or more counts. The rearrangement joins TRBV7-9 to TRBJ2-3, with a possible D match to TRBD1 (5 bases). CDR3 length: 15 amino acids. Germline CDR1 is SEHNR and CDR2 is FQNEAQ (reference sequence). Trimming shortened V by 3 bases and J by 0 bases, and 10 bases separated the two germline ends. CDR3 protein: CASSLAQGSTDTQYF. In nucleotides, the CDR3 is TGTGCCAGCAGCTTGGCCCAGGGCAGCACAGATACGCAGTATTTT.

This clonotype showed up just a few times. The chain joins TRBV6-5 to TRBJ2-2; D might be TRBD2 (5 bases). Trimming left V 4 bases short and J 0 bases short, with 9 bases between. There are 15 residues in the CDR3. The germline CDR1 and CDR2 sequences are MNHEY and SVGAGI. In DNA form, the CDR3 reads TGTGCCAGCAGTTTTGGGCGGGCGAACACCGGGGAGCTGTTTTTT. Encoded protein: CASSFGRANTGELFF.

Worth noting for this clonotype: A much bigger clone sits one base away, suggesting this may be a read error. The gene calls are TRBV7-2 and TRBJ1-1; 7 nucleotides line up with TRBD1. Germline trimming cut 3 bases from V and 3 bases from J; bases unmatched to any gene: 10. Germline V CDR1 and CDR2: SGHTA, FQGNSA. The CDR3 covers 16 residues. The CDR3 sequence is CASSFDRDKMDTEAFF. As DNA, the CDR3 is TGTGCCAGCAGCTTCGACAGGGATAAAATGGACACTGAAGCTTTCTTT.

This clonotype has only a few counts. The V gene is TRBV6-1, the J gene TRBJ2-7, with 8 bases matching TRBD2. The CDR3 totals 15 residues. Trimming took 9 bases from V and 0 from J; bases not matched to a gene: 10. CDR1 is MNHNS and CDR2 is SASEGT in the germline V gene. The CDR3 region has the DNA TGTGCCAGGCCGAGCGGGAGCCCAGGCTCCTACGAGCAGTACTTC. Its protein product is CARPSGSPGSYEQYF.

The chain carries TRBV5-1 and TRBJ2-2; D remains ambiguous. Germline V gene sequence: CDR1 SGHRS, CDR2 YFSETQ. CDR3 size: 13 residues. The V end lost 9 bases, the J end lost 1 base, and 10 bases lay between the germline ends. The CDR3 DNA reads TGCGCCACGGCCCCCGAGAACACCGGGGAGCTGTTTTTT. The encoded protein is CATAPENTGELFF.

The table lists this clonotype with a few counts. CDR3 in amino acids: CASSTGIYEQYF. CDR3 DNA: TGTGCCAGCTCCACAGGGATCTACGAGCAGTACTTC. The genes are TRBV6-2 or TRBV6-3 and TRBJ2-7; D might be TRBD1 (6 bases). CDR3 size: 12 residues. The germline V gene encodes CDR1 MNHEY and CDR2 SVGEGT. V lost 8 bases and J lost 3, with 11 bases in between.

This clonotype was seen repeatedly, ten times or more. This chain connects TRBV6-2 or TRBV6-3 to TRBJ2-3, with D unclear. Per the germline V gene, CDR1 is MNHEY and CDR2 is SVGEGT. V lost 4 bases to trimming and J lost 2 bases, with 19 bases between them. This CDR3 contains 17 residues. DNA for the CDR3: TGTGCCAGCAGTTTCCCCCCGGACCACTGGATCACAGATACGCAGTATTTT. It codes for CASSFPPDHWITDTQYF.

Comment on this clonotype: A clone one base away is much larger, so this may be a read error. This chain joins TRBV4-2 and TRBJ2-5; D not resolved. The CDR3 has 14 residues. Germline CDR1 reads LGHNA; CDR2 reads YNFKEQ. Here the CDR3 DNA reads TGTGCCAGCAGCCAAGAGGCCTCCCCCCCGACCCACTACTTC. It encodes CASSQEASPPTHYF.

There are a few counts of this clonotype. The V and J genes are TRBV5-1 and TRBJ2-3; 10 bases fit TRBD2. Trimming at V came to 1 base and at J to 3 bases, leaving 5 bases not matched to a gene. The germline V gene has CDR1 SGHRS and CDR2 YFSETQ. This CDR3 contains 16 residues. CDR3 bases: TGCGCCAGCAGCTTGAAGCTAGCGGGAGTAACAGATACGCAGTATTTT. It specifies CASSLKLAGVTDTQYF.

The chain joins TRBV6-2 or TRBV6-3 to TRBJ2-7, with 8 nucleotides matching TRBD1. CDR1 is MNHEY, CDR2 SVGEGT, per germline. The CDR3 spans 15 residues. Trimming removed 4 bases from V and 5 bases from J; junction bases left unmatched: 10. This CDR3 is CASSSLRDRHHEQYF. The CDR3 coding sequence is TGTGCCAGCAGTTCGTTGCGGGACAGGCACCACGAGCAGTACTTC.

This clonotype showed up just a few times. The junction differs from germline at one of its ends, possibly a read error. This sequence joins TRBV12-3 or TRBV12-4 and TRBJ2-2, with TRBD1 matching over 10 bases. The CDR3 runs to 19 residues. The CDR3 protein is CASSLFSTGGAPDTGELFF. CDR3 nucleotide sequence: TGTGCCAGCAGTCTCTTCTCGACAGGGGGCGCGCCAGACACCGGCGAGCTGTTTTTT.

CDR3 in amino acids: CSVEAGALSADTQYF. The CDR3, as DNA: TGCAGCGTTGAGGCGGGAGCGCTCAGCGCAGATACGCAGTATTTT. The chain is built from TRBV29-1 and TRBJ2-3, with TRBD2 identical over 7 bases. V lost 3 bases to trimming and J lost 4 bases; unmatched junction nucleotides: 10. CDR3 length: 15 amino acids. The V gene's germline CDR1 is SQVTM and CDR2 ANQGSEA.

This clonotype occurred many times. J is TRBJ1-4 and V is TRBV7-8; unclear D gene. Trimming stripped 2 bases from V and 3 bases from J, with 1 base between. The CDR3 extends over 12 amino acids. Germline loops: CDR1 SGHVS, CDR2 FQNEAQ. CDR3 in DNA: TGTGCCAGCAGCTTACCTAATGAAAAACTGTTTTTT. It encodes CASSLPNEKLFF.

This chain uses TRBV28 with TRBJ1-2; D remains ambiguous. This CDR3 spans 15 amino acids. Trimming took off 3 bases at V and 6 bases at J, with 17 bases between the two ends. Germline V CDR1 and CDR2: MDHEN, SYDVKM. The CDR3 region is CASSFPDEGPHGYTF. The CDR3, as DNA: TGTGCCAGCAGTTTTCCCGACGAGGGTCCCCATGGCTACACCTTC.

This clonotype was found a few times. The J gene is TRBJ2-2, the V gene TRBV7-9; D is perhaps TRBD1 (6 bases). This CDR3 spans 15 amino acids. Germline V gene sequence: CDR1 SEHNR, CDR2 FQNEAQ (reference sequence). V dropped 5 bases and J dropped 4 bases, with 14 bases sitting between them. The CDR3 is CASSKGTLSTGELFF. DNA of the CDR3: TGTGCCAGCAGCAAAGGGACATTGAGCACCGGGGAGCTGTTTTTT. The full variable domain, rest sourced from reference TRBV7-9 and TRBJ2-2, is DTGVSQNPRHKITKRGQNVTFRCDPISEHNRLYWYRQTLGQGPEFLTYFQNEAQLEKSRLLSDRFSAERPKGSFSTLEIQRTEQGDSAMYLCASSKGTLSTGELFFGEGSRLTVL.

This clonotype was seen a few times. This chain connects TRBV29-1 to TRBJ2-5, with 7 nucleotides matching TRBD2. This CDR3 spans 12 amino acids. The junction had 6 bases not matched to a gene; V was cut back by 6 bases and J by 5 bases. Germline V gene lookup returns CDR1 SQVTM and CDR2 ANQGSEA. CDR3 amino acids: CSVRGSEETQYF. Written as DNA, the CDR3 is TGCAGCGTGCGGGGGTCGGAGGAGACCCAGTACTTC.

This chain links TRBV20-1 with TRBJ1-5; possible D gene TRBD1, 5 bases. Trimming removed 3 bases from V and 5 bases from J, with 17 bases in between. The CDR3 covers 15 residues. Germline V gene sequence: CDR1 DFQATT, CDR2 SNEGSKA (reference sequence). The CDR3 sequence: CSARTRQGTYQPQHF. CDR3 DNA: TGCAGTGCTAGGACACGGCAGGGAACGTATCAGCCCCAGCATTTT.

The sample holds many counts of this clonotype. The V and J genes are TRBV30 and TRBJ2-1; D is uncertain. The CDR3 has 14 residues. V was cut by 5 bases and J by 0 bases, with 11 bases left in between. Germline assignment: CDR1 GTSNPN and CDR2 SVGIG (reference sequence). CDR3 coding DNA: TGTGCCTGGGCCGACGGACGCTCCTACAATGAGCAGTTCTTC. Its translation: CAWADGRSYNEQFF.

This clonotype was seen a few times. At one of its ends the junction is not consistent with the germline gene, which may arise from a read error. This chain joins TRBV12-3 or TRBV12-4 and TRBJ2-7; D unresolved. The CDR3 runs to 14 residues. The CDR3 sequence: CASSLSLEAYEQHF. The CDR3 coding sequence is TGTGCCAGCAGTTTATCCCTAGAAGCCTACGAGCAGCACTTC.

This chain uses TRBV3-1 with TRBJ1-4, with TRBD1 matching 9 bases. Germline loops: CDR1 LGHDT, CDR2 YNNKEL (reference sequence). V lost 0 bases, J lost 10 bases, and 12 bases stayed unmatched. This CDR3 is 17 amino acids long. The CDR3 sequence is CASSQEGRGQGFGKLFF. CDR3 DNA sequence: TGTGCCAGCAGCCAAGAAGGACGTGGACAGGGGTTTGGAAAACTGTTTTTT. The complete variable domain, with remaining parts taken from reference TRBV3-1 and TRBJ1-4, reads DTAVSQTPKYLVTQMGNDKSIKCEQNLGHDTMYWYKQDSKKFLKIMFSYNNKELIINETVPNRFSPKSPDKAHLNLHINSLELGDSAVYFCASSQEGRGQGFGKLFFGSGTQLSVL.